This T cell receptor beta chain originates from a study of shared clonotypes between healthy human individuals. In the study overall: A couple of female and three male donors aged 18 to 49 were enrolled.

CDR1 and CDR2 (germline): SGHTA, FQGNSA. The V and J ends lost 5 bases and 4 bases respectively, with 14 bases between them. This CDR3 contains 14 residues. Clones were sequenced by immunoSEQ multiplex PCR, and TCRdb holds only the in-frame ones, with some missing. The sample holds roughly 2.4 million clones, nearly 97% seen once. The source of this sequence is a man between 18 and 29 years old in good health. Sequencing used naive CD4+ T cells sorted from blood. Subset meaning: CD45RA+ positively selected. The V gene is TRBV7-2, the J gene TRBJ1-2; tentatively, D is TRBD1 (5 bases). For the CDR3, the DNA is TGTGCCAGCAGCCCAGGTGGGGGGTCCTATGGCTACACCTTC. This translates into CASSPGGGSYGYTF.